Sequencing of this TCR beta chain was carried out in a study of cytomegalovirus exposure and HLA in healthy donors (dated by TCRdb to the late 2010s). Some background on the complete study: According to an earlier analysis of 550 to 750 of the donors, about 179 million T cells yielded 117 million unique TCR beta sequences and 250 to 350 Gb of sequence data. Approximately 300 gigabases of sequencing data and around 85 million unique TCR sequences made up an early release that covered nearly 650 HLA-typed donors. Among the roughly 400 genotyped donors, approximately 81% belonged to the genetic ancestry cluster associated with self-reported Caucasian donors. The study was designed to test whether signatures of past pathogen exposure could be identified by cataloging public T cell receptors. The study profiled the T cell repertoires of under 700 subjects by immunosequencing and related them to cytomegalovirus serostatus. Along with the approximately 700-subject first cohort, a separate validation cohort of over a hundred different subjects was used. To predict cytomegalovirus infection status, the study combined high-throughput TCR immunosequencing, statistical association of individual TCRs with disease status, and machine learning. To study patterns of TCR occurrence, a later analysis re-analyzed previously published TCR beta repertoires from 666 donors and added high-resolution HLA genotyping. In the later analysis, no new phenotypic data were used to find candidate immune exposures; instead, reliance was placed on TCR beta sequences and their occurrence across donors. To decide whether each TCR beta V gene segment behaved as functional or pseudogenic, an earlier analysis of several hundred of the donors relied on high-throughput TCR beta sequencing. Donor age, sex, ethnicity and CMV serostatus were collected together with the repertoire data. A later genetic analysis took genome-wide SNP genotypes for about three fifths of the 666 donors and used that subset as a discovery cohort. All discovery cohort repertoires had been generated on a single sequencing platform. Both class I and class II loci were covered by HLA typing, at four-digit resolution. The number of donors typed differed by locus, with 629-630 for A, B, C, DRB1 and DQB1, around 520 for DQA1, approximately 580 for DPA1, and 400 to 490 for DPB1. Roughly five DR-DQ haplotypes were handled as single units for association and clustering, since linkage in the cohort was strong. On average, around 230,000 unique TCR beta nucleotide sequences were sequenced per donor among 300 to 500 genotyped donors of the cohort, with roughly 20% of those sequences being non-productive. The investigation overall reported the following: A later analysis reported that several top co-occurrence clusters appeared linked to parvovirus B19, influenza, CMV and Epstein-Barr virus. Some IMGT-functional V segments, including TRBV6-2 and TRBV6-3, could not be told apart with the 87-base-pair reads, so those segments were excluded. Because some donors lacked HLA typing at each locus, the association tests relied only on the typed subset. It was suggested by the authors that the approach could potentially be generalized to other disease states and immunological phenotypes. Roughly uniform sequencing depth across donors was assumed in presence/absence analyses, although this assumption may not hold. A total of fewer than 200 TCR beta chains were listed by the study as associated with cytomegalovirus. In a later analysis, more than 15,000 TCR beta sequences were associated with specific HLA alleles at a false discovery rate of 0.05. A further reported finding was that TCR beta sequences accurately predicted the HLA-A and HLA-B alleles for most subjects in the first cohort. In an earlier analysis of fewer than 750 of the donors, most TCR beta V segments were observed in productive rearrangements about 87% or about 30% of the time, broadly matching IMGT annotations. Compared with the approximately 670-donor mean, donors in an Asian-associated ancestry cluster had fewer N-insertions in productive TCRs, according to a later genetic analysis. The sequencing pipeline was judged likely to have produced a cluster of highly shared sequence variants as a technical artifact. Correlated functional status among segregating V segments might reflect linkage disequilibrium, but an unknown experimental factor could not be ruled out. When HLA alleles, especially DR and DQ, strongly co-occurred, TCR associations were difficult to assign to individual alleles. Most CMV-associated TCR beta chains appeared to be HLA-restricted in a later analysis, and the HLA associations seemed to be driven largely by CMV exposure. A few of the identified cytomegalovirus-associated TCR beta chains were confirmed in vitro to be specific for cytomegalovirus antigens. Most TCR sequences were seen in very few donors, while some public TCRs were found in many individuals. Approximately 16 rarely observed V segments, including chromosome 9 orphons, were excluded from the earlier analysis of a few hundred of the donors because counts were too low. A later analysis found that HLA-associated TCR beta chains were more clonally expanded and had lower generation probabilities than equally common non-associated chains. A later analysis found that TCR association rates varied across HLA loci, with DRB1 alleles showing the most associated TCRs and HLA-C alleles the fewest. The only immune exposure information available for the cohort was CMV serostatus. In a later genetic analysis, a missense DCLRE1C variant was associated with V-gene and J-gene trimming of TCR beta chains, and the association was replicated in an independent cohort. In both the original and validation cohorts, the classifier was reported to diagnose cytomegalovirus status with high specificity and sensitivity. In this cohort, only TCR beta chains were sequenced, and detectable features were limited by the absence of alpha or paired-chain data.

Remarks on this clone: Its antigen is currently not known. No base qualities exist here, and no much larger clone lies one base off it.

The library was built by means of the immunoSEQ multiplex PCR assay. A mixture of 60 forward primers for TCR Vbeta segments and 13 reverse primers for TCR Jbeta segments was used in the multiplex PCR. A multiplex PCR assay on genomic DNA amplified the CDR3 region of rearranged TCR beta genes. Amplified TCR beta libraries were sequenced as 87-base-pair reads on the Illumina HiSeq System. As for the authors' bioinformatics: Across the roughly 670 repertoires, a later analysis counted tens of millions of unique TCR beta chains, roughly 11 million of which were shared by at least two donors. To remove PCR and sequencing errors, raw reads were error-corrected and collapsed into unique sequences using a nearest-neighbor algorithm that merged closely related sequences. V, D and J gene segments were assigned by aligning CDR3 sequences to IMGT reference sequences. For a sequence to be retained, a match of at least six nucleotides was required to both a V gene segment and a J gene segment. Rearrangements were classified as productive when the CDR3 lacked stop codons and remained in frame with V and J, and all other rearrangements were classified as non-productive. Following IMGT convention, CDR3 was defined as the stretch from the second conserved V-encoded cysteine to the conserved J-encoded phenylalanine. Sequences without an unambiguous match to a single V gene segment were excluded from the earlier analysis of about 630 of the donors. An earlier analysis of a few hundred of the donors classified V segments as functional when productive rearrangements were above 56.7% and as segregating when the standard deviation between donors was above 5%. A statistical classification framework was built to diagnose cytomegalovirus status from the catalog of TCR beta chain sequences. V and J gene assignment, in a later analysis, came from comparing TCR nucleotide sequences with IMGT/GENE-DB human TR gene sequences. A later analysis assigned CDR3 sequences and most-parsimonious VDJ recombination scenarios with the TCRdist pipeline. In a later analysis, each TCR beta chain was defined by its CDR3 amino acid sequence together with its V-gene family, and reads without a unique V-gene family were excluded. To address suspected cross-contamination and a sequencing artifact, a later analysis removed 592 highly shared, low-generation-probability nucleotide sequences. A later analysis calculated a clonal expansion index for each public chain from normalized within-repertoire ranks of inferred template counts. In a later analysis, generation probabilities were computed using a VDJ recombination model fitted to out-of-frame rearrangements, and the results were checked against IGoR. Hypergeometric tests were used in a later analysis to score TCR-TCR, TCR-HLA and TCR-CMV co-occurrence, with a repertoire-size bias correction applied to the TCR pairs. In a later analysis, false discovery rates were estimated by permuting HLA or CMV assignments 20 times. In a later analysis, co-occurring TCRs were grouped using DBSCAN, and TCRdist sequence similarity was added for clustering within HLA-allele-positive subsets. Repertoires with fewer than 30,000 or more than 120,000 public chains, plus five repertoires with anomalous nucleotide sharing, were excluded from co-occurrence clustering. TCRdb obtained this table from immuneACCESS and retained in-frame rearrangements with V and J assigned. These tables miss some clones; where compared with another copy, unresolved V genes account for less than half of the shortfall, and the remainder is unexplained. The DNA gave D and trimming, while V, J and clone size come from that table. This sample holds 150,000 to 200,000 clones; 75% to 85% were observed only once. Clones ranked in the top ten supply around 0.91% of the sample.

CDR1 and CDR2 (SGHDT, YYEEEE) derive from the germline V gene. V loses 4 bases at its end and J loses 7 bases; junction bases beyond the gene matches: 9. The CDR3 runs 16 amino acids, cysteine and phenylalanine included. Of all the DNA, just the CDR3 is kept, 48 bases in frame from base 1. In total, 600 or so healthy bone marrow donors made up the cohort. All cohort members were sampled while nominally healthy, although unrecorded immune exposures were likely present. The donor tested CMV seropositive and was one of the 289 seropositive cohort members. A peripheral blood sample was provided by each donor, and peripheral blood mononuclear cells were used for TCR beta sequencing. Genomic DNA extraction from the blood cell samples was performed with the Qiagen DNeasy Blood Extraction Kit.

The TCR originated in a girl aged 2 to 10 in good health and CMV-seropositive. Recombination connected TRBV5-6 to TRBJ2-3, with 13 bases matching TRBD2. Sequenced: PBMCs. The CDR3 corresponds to CASSPGLAGAQNTQYF. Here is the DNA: TGTGCCAGCAGCCCCGGACTAGCGGGGGCACAAAATACGCAGTATTTT.